This TCR beta chain was sequenced in a study of CD8+CD57+ T cells in acquired aplastic anemia. Study details: When averaged, DNA from sorted CD4+ and CD8+ cells came to 2.5 to 3.5 ug.

Genomic DNA served as template for TCR beta VDJ and CDR3 profiling. TCRdb analysed the reads with MiXCR anew, one entry per CDR3 protein. In the table there are hundreds of thousands of distinct CDR3 sequences, roughly 34% of which are singletons. With 5 bases removed from V and 10 bases from J, the gap between germline ends came to 21 bases. Germline CDR1 reads SGHVS; CDR2 reads FQNEAQ. This CDR3 has 16 residues. Whole-study results and caveats: There were about 27 CD8+ CDR3 sequences that occurred in both patients and controls.

All sequencing subjects had displayed CD8+CD57+ cell expansion on flow cytometry. The blood sampling took place in patients who had so far received no therapy. This clonotype was seen a single time. Its antigen is undetermined. The chain carries TRBV7-8 and TRBJ1-6, with a weak D call TRBD1 (5 bases). This clonotype was obtained from a human donor with aplastic anemia. The source material was sorted CD4+, CD8+, or CD8+CD57+ T cells (not recorded which) from PBMCs. CDR3 region: CASSPPEIWGRSPLHF. Written as DNA, the CDR3 is TGTGCCAGCAGCCCCCCTGAGATCTGGGGCCGATCACCCCTCCACTTT.